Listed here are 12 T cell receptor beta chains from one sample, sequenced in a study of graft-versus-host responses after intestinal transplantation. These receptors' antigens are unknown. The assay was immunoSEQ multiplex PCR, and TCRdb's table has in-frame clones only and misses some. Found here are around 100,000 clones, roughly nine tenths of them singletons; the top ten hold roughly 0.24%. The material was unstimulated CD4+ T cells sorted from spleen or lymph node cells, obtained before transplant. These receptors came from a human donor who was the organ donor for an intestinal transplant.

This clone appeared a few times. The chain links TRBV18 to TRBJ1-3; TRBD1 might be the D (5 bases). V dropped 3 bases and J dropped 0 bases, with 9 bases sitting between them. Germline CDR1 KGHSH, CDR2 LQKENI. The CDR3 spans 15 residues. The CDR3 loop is CASSPGTVSGNTIYF. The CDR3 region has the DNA TGTGCCAGCTCACCGGGGACGGTCTCTGGAAACACCATATATTTT.

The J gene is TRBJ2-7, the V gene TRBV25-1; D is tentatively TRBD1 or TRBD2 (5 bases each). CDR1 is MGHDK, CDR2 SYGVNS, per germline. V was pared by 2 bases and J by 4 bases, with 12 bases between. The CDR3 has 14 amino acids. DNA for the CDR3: TGTGCCAGCAGTGAAACGGGGACCGAATACGAGCAGTACTTC. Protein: CASSETGTEYEQYF.

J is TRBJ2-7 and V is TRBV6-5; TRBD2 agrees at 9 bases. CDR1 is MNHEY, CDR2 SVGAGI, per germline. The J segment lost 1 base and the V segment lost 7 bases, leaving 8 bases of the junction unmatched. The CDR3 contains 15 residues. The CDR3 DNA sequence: TGTGCCAGCACCGGGACTAGCCAAGCTTCCTACGAGCAGTACTTC. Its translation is CASTGTSQASYEQYF.

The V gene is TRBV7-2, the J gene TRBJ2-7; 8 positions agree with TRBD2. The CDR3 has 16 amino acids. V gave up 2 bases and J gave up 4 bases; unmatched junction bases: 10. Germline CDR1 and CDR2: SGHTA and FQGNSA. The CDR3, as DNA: TGTGCCAGCAGCTTATCCGGGACTAGTGGGTTGTACGAGCAGTACTTC. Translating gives CASSLSGTSGLYEQYF.

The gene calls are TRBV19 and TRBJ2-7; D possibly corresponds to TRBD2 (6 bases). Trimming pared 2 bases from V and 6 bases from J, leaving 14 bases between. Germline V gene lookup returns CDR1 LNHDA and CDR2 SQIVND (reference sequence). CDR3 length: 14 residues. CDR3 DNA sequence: TGTGCCAGTAGTATAACCACGACTAGGGGCGAGCAGTACTTC. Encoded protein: CASSITTTRGEQYF.

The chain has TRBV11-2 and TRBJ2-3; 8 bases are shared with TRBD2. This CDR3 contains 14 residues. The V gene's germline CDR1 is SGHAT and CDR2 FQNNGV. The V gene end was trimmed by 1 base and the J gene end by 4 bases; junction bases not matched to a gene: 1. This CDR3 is CASSLGAGADTQYF. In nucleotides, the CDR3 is TGTGCCAGCAGCTTAGGAGCGGGAGCAGATACGCAGTATTTT.

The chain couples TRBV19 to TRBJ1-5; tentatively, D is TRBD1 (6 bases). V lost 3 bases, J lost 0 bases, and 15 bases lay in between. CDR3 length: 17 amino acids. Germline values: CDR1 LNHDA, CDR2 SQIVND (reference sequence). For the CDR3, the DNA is TGTGCCAGTAGTATCTTTGGACAGAAATATAGCAATCAGCCCCAGCATTTT. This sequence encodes CASSIFGQKYSNQPQHF.

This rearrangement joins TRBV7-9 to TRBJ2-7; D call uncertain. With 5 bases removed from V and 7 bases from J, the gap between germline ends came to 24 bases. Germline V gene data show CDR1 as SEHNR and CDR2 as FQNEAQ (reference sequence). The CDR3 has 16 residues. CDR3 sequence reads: CASSPVSGGRTREQYF. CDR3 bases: TGTGCCAGCAGCCCAGTTTCGGGCGGCAGGACGAGGGAGCAGTACTTC. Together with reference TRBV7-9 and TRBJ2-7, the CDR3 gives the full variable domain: DTGVSQNPRHKITKRGQNVTFRCDPISEHNRLYWYRQTLGQGPEFLTYFQNEAQLEKSRLLSDRFSAERPKGSFSTLEIQRTEQGDSAMYLCASSPVSGGRTREQYFGPGTRLTVT.

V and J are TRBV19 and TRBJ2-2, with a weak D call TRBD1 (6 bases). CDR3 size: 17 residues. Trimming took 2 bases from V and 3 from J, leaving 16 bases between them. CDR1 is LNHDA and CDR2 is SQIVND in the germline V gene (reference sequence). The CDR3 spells CASSINRAYTDTGELFF. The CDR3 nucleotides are TGTGCCAGTAGTATAAACAGGGCCTATACAGACACCGGGGAGCTGTTTTTT.

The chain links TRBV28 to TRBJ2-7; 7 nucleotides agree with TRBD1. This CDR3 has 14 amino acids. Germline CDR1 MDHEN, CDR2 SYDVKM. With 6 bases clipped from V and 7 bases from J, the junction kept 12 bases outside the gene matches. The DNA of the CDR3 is TGTGCCAGCAGGGCCGGGACAGCTAACGGGGAGCAGTACTTC. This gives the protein CASRAGTANGEQYF.

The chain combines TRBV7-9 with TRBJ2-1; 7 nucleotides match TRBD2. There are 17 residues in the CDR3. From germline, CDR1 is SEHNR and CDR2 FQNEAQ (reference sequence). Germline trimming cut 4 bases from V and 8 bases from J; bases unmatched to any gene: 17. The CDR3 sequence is CASSSRPWAGAGDEQFF. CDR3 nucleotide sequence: TGTGCCAGCAGCTCGCGCCCTTGGGCGGGAGCGGGCGATGAGCAGTTCTTC. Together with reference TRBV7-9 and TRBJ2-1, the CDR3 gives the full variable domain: DTGVSQNPRHKITKRGQNVTFRCDPISEHNRLYWYRQTLGQGPEFLTYFQNEAQLEKSRLLSDRFSAERPKGSFSTLEIQRTEQGDSAMYLCASSSRPWAGAGDEQFFGPGTRLTVL.

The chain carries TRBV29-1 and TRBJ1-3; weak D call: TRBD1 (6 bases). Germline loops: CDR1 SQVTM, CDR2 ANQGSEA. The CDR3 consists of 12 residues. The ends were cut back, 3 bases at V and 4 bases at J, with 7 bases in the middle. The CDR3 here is CSVDTGGNTIYF. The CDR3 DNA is TGCAGCGTTGATACAGGGGGAAACACCATATATTTT.